Included here is one T cell receptor (beta chain) sequence, with context. Its antigen is unidentified. These data originate in a study of cytomegalovirus exposure and HLA in healthy donors. Amplification used 60 Vbeta primers and 13 Jbeta primers. Generated by immunoSEQ multiplex PCR, the TCRdb table keeps only in-frame clones and is missing some. The table has some 64,000 clones, more than 80% seen once. This CDR3 has 14 amino acids. V lost 5 bases and J 2 bases, leaving 9 bases between the germline ends. Per germline, CDR1 MNHNY and CDR2 SVGAGI (reference sequence). The donors were healthy bone marrow donors. Study results and limitations: Common viral pathogens seemed to be connected with several of the most significant clusters, according to a later analysis. Reported findings show TCR beta sequences accurately forecast HLA-A and HLA-B alleles in most subjects. In presence/absence analyses, roughly uniform sequencing depth across donors was assumed.

This sequence joins TRBV6-6 and TRBJ2-2; D possibly corresponds to TRBD2 (6 bases). The specimen sequenced was PBMCs. The receptor's source is a man aged 25 to 45 in good health and CMV-seropositive. CDR3 sequence reads: CASSRDFNTGELFF. The DNA of the CDR3 is TGTGCCAGCAGTAGGGACTTTAACACCGGGGAGCTGTTTTTT.